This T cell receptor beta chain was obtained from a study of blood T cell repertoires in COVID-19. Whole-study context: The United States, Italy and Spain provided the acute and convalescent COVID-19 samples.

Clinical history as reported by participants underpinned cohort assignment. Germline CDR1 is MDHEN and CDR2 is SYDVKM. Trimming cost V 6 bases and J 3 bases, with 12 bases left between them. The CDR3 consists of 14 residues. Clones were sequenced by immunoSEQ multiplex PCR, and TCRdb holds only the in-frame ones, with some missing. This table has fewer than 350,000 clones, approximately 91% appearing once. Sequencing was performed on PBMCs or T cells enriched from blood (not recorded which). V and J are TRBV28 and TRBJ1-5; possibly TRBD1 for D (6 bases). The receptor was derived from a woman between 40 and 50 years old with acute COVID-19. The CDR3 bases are TGTGCCAGCAGCCGGGACAATACCAATCAGCCCCAGCATTTT. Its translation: CASSRDNTNQPQHF. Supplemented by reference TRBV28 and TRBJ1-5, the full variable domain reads DVKVTQSSRYLVKRTGEKVFLECVQDMDHENMFWYRQDPGLGLRLIYFSYDVKMKEKGDIPEGYSVSREKKERFSLILESASTNQTSMYLCASSRDNTNQPQHFGDGTRLSIL.